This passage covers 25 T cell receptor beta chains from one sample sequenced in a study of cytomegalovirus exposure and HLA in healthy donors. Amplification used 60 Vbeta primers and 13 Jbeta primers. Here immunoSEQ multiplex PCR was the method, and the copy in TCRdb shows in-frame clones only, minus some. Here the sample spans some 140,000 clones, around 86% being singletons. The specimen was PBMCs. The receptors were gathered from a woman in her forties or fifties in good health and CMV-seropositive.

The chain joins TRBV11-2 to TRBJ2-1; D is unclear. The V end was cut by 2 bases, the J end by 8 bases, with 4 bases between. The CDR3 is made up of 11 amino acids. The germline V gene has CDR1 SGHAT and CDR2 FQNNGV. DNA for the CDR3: TGTGCCAGCAGCTTAAGCCATGAGCAGTTCTTC. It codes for CASSLSHEQFF.

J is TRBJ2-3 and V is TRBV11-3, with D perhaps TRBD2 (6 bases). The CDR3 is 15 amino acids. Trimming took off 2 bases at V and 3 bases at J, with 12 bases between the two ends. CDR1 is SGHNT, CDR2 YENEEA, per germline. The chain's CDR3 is CASSLRGRGTDTQYF. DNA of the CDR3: TGTGCCAGCAGCTTACGCGGACGGGGGACAGATACGCAGTATTTT.

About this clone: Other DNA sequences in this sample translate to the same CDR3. CDR3 coding DNA: TGTGCCTGGAGTGTACTAGAGACCCAGTACTTC. Translating gives CAWSVLETQYF. J is TRBJ2-5 and V is TRBV30, with D unclear. The CDR3 is 11 residues long. Deletions cut 0 bases from V and 4 bases from J, with 3 bases between. CDR1 is GTSNPN and CDR2 is SVGIG in the germline V gene (reference sequence). The whole variable domain, remainder taken from reference TRBV30 and TRBJ2-5, is SQTIHQWPATLVQPVGSPLSLECTVEGTSNPNLYWYRQAAGRGLQLLFYSVGIGQISSEVPQNLSASRPQDRQFILSSKKLLLSDSGFYLCAWSVLETQYFGPGTRLLVL.

The CDR3 is CTARLAGILDSVYNEQFF. CDR3 in DNA: TGCACCGCCCGACTAGCGGGAATCCTCGATTCGGTGTACAATGAGCAGTTCTTC. The J gene is TRBJ2-1, the V gene TRBV1; TRBD2 is the table's D call and was not checked against the DNA. TRBV1 is an annotated pseudogene. This CDR3 is 18 amino acids long.

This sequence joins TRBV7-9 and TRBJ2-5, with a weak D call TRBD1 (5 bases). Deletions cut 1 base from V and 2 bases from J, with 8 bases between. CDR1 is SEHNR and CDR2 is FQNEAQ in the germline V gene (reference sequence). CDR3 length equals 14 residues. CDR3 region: CASSLVRDQETQYF. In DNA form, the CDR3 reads TGTGCCAGCAGCTTAGTCAGGGATCAAGAGACCCAGTACTTC. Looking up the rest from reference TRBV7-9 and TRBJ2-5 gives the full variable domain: DTGVSQNPRHKITKRGQNVTFRCDPISEHNRLYWYRQTLGQGPEFLTYFQNEAQLEKSRLLSDRFSAERPKGSFSTLEIQRTEQGDSAMYLCASSLVRDQETQYFGPGTRLLVL.

The CDR3 bases are TGCGCCAGCGCCGGACAGGGGGCCGGTCTTGCTTTCTTT. Amino acid sequence: CASAGQGAGLAFF. The chain carries TRBV10-1 and TRBJ1-1; 11 nucleotides line up with TRBD1. CDR1 and CDR2 from the germline V gene are WNHNN and SYGVQD (reference sequence). Trimming at V came to 8 bases and at J to 11 bases, leaving 10 bases not matched to a gene. This CDR3 spans 13 amino acids.

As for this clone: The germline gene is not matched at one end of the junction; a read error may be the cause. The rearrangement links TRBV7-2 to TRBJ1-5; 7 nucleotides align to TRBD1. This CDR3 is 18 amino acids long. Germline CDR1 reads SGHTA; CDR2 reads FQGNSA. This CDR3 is CASSPGGSYPTADQPQHF. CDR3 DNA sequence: TGTGCCAGCAGCCCAGGGGGGTCCTATCCGACTGCCGATCAACCCCAGCATTTT.

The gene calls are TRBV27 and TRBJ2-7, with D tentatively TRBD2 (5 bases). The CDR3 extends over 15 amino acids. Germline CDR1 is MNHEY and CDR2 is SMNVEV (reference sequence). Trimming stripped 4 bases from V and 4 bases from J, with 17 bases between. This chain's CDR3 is CASSSLQERGYEQYF. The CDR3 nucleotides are TGTGCCAGCAGTTCCTTGCAAGAAAGAGGGTACGAGCAGTACTTC.

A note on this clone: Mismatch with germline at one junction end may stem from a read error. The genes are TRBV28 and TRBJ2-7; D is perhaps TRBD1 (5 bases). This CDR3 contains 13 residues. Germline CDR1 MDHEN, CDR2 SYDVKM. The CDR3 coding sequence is TGTGCCAGCAGTTTCTCCGCCCCCCACAGGCCAAGTTTC. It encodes CASSFSAPHRPSF.

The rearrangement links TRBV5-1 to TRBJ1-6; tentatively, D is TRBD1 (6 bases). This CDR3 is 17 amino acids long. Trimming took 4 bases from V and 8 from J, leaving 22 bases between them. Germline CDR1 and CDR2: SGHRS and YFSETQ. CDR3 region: CASSLRTASLKDSPLHF. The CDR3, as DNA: TGCGCCAGCAGCCTACGGACAGCCTCACTAAAAGATTCACCCCTCCACTTT.

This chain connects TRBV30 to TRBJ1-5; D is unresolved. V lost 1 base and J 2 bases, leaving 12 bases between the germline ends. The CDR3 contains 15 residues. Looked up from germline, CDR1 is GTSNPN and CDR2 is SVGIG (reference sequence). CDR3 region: CAWSDPRRGNQPQHF. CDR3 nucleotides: TGTGCCTGGAGTGACCCCCGGAGAGGCAATCAGCCCCAGCATTTT. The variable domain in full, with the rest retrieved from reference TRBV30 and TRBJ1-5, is SQTIHQWPATLVQPVGSPLSLECTVEGTSNPNLYWYRQAAGRGLQLLFYSVGIGQISSEVPQNLSASRPQDRQFILSSKKLLLSDSGFYLCAWSDPRRGNQPQHFGDGTRLSIL.

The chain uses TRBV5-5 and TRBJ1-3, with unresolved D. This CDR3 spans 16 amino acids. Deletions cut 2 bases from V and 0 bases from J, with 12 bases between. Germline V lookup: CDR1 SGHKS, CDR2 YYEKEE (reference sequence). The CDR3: CASSLLTTFSGNTIYF. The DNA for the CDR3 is TGTGCCAGCAGCTTATTGACGACTTTCTCTGGAAACACCATATATTTT.

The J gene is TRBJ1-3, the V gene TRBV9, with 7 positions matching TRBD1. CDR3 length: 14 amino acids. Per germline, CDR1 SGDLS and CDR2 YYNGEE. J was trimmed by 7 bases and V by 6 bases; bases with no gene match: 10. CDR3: CASNLTGVGNTIYF. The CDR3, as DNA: TGTGCCAGCAACTTAACAGGGGTGGGTAACACCATATATTTT.

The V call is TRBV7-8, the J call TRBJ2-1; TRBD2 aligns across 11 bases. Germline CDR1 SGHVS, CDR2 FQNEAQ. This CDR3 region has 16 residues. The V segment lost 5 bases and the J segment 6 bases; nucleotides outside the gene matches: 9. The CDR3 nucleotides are TGTGCCAGCAGCCCCGCTAGCGGGAGGCTTTTCAATGAGCAGTTCTTC. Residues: CASSPASGRLFNEQFF.

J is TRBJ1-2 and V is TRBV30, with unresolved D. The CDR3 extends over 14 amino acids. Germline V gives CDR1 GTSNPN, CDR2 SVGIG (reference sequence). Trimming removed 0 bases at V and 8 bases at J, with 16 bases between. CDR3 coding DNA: TGTGCCTGGAGTGTACATTCCTCCGGGAAGGGCTACACCTTC. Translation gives CAWSVHSSGKGYTF.

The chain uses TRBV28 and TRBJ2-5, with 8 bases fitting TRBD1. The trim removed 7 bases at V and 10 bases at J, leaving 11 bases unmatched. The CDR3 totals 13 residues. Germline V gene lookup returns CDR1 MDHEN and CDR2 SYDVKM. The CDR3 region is CASNGGQAPFQYF. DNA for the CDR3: TGTGCCAGCAATGGGGGACAGGCCCCGTTCCAGTACTTC.

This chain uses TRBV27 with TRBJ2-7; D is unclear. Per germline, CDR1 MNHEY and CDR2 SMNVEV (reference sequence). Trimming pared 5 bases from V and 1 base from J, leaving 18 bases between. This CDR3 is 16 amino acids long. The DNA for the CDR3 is TGTGCCAGCAGTCTCTTCGGCCCTCCGAGGTCCTACGAGCAGTACTTC. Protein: CASSLFGPPRSYEQYF.

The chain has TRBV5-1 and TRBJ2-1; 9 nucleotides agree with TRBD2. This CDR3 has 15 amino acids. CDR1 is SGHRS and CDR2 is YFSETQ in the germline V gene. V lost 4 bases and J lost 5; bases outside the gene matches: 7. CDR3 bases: TGCGCCAGCAGCCAGACTAGCGGATCCCACAATGAGCAGTTCTTC. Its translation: CASSQTSGSHNEQFF.

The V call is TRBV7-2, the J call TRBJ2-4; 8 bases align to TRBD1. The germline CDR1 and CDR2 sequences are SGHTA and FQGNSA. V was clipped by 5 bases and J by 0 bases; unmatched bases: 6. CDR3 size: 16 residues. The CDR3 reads CASSLGQGLAKNIQYF. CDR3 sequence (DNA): TGTGCCAGCAGCCTCGGACAGGGCTTAGCCAAAAACATTCAGTACTTC. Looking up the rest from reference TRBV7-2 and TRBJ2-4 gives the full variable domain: GAGVSQSPSNKVTEKGKDVELRCDPISGHTALYWYRQSLGQGLEFLIYFQGNSAPDKSGLPSDRFSAERTGGSVSTLTIQRTQQEDSAVYLCASSLGQGLAKNIQYFGAGTRLSVL.

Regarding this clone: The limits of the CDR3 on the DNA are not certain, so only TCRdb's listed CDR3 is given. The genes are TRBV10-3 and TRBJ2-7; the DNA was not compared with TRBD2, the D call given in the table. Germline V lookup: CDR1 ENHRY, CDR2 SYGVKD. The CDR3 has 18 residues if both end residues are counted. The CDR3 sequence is CAISSSGLAGGAYYEQYF.

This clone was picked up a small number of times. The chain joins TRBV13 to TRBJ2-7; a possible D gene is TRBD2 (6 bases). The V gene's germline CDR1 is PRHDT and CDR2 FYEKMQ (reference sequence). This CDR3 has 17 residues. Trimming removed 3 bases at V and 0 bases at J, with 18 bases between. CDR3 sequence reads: CASSFVGGSGSSYEQYF. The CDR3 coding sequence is TGTGCCAGCAGCTTCGTCGGGGGTAGCGGAAGCTCCTACGAGCAGTACTTC.

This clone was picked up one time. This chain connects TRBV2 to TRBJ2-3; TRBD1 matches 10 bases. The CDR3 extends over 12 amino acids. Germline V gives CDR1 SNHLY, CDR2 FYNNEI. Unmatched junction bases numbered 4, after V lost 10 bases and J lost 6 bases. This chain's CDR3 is CATRDRGDTQYF. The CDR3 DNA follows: TGTGCCACCCGGGACAGGGGTGATACGCAGTATTTT.

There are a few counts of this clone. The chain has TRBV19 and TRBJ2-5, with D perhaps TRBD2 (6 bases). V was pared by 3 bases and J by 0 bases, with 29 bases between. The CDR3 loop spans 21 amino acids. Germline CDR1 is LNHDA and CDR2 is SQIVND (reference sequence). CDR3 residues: CASSIRGTPGGQYSNQETQYF. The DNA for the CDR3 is TGTGCCAGTAGTATCAGAGGGACTCCGGGCGGACAATACTCCAACCAAGAGACCCAGTACTTC.

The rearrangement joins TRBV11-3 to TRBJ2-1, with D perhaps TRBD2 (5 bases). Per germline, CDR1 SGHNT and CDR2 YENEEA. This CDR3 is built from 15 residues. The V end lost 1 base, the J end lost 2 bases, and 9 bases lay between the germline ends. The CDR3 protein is CASSLGLATYNEQFF. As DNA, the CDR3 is TGTGCCAGCAGCTTAGGGCTAGCTACCTACAATGAGCAGTTCTTC.

CDR3 bases: TGTGCCAGCCGAGGGGTAGCGACAGGGTATAGCAATCAGCCCCAGCATTTT. This sequence encodes CASRGVATGYSNQPQHF. V is TRBV7-8 and J is TRBJ1-5, with 7 bases that match TRBD1. V dropped 8 bases and J dropped 0; count of bases not matched to a gene: 13. CDR1 and CDR2 (germline): SGHVS, FQNEAQ. CDR3 length equals 17 residues.